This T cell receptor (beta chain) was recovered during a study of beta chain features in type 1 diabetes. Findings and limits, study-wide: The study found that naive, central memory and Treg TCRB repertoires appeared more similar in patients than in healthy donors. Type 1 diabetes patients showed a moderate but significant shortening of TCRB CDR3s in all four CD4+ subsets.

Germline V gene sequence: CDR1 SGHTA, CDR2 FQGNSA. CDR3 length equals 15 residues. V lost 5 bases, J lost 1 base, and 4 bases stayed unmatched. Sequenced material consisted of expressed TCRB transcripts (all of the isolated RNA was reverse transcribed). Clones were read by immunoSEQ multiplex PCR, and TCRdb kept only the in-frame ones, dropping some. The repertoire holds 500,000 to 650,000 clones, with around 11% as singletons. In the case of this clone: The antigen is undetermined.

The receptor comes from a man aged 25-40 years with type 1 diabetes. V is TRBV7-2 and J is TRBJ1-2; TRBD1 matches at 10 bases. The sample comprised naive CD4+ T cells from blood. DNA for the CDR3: TGTGCCAGCAGCCCAGGGACAGGGGTTAACTATGGCTACACCTTC. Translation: CASSPGTGVNYGYTF. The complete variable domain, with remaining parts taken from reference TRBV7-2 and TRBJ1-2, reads GAGVSQSPSNKVTEKGKDVELRCDPISGHTALYWYRQSLGQGLEFLIYFQGNSAPDKSGLPSDRFSAERTGGSVSTLTIQRTQQEDSAVYLCASSPGTGVNYGYTFGSGTRLTVV.